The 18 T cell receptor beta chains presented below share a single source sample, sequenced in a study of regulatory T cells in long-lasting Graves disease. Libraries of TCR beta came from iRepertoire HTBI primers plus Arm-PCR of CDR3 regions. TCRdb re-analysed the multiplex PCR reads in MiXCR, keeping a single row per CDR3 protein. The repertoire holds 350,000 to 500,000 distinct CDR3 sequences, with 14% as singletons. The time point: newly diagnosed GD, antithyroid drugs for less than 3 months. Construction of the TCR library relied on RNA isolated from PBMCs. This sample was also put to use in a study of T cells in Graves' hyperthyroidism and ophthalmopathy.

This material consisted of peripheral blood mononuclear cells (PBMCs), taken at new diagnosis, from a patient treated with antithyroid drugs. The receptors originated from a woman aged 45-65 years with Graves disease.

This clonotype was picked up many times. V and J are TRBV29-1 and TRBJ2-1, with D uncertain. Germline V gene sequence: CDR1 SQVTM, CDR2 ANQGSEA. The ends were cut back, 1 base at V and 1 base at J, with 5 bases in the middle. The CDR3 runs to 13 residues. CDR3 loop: CSVEGRSYNEQFF. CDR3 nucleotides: TGCAGCGTTGAAGGACGGTCCTACAATGAGCAGTTCTTC.

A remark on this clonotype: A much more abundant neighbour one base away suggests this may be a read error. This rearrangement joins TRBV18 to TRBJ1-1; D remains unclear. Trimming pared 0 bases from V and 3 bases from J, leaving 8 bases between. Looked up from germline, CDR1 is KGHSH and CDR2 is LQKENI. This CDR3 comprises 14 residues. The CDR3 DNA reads TGTGCCAGCTCACCACCGAGCGAGGACACTGAAGCTTTCTTT. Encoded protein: CASSPPSEDTEAFF.

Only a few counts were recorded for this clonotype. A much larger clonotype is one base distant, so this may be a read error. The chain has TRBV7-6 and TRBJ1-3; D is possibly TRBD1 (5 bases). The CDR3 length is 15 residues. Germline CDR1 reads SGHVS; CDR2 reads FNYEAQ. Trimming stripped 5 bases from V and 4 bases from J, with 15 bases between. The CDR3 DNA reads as TGTGCCAGCAGCCCGGTGGCAGGGATCGGAAACACCATATATTTT. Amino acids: CASSPVAGIGNTIYF.

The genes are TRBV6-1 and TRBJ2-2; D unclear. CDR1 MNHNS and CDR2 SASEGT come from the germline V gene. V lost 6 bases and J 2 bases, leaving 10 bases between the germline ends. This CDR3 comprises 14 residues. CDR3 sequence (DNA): TGTGCCAGCAGGGGCGGTCGTAACACCGGGGAGCTGTTTTTT. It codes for CASRGGRNTGELFF.

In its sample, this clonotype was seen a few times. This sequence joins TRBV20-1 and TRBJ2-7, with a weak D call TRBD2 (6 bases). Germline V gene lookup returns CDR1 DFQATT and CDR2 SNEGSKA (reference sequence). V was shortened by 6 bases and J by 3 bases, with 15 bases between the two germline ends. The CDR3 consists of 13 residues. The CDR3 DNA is TGCAGTGCCACCTCGGGACTTCGCTACGAGCAGTACTTC. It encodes CSATSGLRYEQYF.

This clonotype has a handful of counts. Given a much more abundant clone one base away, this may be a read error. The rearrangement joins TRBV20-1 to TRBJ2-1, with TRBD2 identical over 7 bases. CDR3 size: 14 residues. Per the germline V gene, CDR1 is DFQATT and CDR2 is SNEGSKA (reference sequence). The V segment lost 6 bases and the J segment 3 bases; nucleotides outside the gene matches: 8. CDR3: CSAELARDYNEQFF. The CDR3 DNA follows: TGCAGTGCGGAACTAGCGAGAGACTACAATGAGCAGTTCTTC.

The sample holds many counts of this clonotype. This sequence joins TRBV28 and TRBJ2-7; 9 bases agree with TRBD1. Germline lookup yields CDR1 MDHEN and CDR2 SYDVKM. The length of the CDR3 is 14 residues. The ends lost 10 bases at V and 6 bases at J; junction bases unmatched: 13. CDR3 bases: TGTGCCATCACTCCGGGACAGGGTAAAAGCGAGCAGTACTTC. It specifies CAITPGQGKSEQYF. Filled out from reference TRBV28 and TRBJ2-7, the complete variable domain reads DVKVTQSSRYLVKRTGEKVFLECVQDMDHENMFWYRQDPGLGLRLIYFSYDVKMKEKGDIPEGYSVSREKKERFSLILESASTNQTSMYLCAITPGQGKSEQYFGPGTRLTVT.

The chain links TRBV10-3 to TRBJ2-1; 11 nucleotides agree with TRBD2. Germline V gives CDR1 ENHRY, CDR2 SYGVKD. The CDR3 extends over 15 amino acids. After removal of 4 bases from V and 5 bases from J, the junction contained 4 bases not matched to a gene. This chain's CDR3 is CAISGLAGINNEQFF. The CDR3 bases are TGTGCCATCAGTGGACTAGCGGGGATAAACAATGAGCAGTTCTTC.

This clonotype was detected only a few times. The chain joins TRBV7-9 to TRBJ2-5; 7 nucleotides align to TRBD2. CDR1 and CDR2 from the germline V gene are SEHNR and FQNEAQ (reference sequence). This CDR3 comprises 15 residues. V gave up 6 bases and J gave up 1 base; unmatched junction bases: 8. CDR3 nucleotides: TGTGCCAGCAGACCCCCGGGACTAATCCAAGAGACCCAGTACTTC. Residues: CASRPPGLIQETQYF. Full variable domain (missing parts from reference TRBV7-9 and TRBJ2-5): DTGVSQNPRHKITKRGQNVTFRCDPISEHNRLYWYRQTLGQGPEFLTYFQNEAQLEKSRLLSDRFSAERPKGSFSTLEIQRTEQGDSAMYLCASRPPGLIQETQYFGPGTRLLVL.

This chain's CDR3 is CASSQGEWDRRGTEAFF. The CDR3 nucleotides read TGCGCCAGCAGCCAAGGGGAGTGGGACAGGAGGGGTACTGAAGCTTTCTTT. This sequence joins TRBV4-1 and TRBJ1-1; the match to TRBD1 covers 8 bases. There are 17 residues in the CDR3. Germline trimming cut 1 base from V and 5 bases from J; bases unmatched to any gene: 12. Germline V gene sequence: CDR1 MGHRA, CDR2 YSYEKL.

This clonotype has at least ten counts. The CDR3 coding sequence is TGTGCCAGCAGCCCGGGACTAGGGTCCGGGGAGCTGTTTTTT. Translated: CASSPGLGSGELFF. The J gene is TRBJ2-2, the V gene TRBV5-6; TRBD2 matches 8 bases. V shed 4 bases, J shed 6 bases, and the junction held 5 bases outside the gene matches. The germline gives CDR1 SGHDT, CDR2 YYEEEE. The CDR3 is 14 residues long.

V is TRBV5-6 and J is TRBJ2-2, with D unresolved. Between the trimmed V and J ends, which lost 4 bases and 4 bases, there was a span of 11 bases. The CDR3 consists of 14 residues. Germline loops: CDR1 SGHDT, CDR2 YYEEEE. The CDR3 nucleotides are TGTGCCAGCAGCAGACCCTTTAGCACCGGGGAGCTGTTTTTT. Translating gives CASSRPFSTGELFF.

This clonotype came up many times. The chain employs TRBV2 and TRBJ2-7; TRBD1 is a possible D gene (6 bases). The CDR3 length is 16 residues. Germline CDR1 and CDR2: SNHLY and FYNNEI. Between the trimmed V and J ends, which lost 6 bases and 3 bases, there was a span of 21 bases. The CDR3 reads CASRENRAKRGYEQYF. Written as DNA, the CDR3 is TGTGCCAGCAGAGAAAACAGGGCAAAGAGGGGCTACGAGCAGTACTTC.

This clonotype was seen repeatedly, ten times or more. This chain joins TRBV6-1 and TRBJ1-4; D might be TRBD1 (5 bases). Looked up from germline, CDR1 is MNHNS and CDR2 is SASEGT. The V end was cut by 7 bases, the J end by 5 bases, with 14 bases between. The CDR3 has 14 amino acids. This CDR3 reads CASMPGPHNEKLFF. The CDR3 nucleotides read TGTGCCAGCATGCCGGGACCGCACAATGAAAAACTGTTTTTT.

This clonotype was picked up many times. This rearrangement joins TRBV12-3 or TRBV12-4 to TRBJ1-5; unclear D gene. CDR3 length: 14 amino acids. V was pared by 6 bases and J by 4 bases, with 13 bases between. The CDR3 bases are TGTGCCAGCAGAAATACCGACCAAAATCAGCCCCAGCATTTT. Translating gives CASRNTDQNQPQHF.

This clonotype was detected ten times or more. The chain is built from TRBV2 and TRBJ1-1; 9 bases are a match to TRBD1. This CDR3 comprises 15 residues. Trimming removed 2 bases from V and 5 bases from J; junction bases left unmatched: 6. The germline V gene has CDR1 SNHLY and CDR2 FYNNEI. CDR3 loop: CASSESGQGGTEAFF. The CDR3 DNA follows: TGTGCCAGCAGTGAATCGGGACAGGGTGGGACTGAAGCTTTCTTT.

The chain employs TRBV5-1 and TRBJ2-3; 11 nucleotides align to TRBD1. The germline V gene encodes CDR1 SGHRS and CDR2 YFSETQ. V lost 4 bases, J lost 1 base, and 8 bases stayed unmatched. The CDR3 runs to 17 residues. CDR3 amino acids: CASSPGTGGSRTDTQYF. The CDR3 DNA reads TGCGCCAGCAGCCCCGGGACAGGGGGTAGCCGCACAGATACGCAGTATTTT.

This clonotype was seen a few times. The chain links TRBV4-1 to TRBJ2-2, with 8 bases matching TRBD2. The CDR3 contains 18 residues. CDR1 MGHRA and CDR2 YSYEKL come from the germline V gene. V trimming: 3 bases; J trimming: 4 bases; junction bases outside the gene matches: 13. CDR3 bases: TGCGCCAGCAGCCACTTTGGGGCTAGCGGGTGGGGCACCGGGGAGCTGTTTTTT. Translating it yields CASSHFGASGWGTGELFF.